The 26 T cell receptor beta chains listed next were all sequenced from one sample in a study of cytomegalovirus exposure and HLA in healthy donors. The PCR ran on 60 Vbeta and 13 Jbeta primers. Assay: immunoSEQ multiplex PCR; the TCRdb copy retains only in-frame clones and omits some. The sample consists of 180,000 or so clones, around 75% of them appearing once. Sequencing used PBMCs. All receptors come from a female donor in good health and CMV-seronegative.

The rearrangement uses TRBV19 and TRBJ2-1; 15 bases map to TRBD2. The CDR3 extends over 18 amino acids. V was pared by 7 bases and J by 1 base, with 8 bases of the junction left unmatched. Germline assignment: CDR1 LNHDA and CDR2 SQIVND (reference sequence). The CDR3 reads CASTRTSGRGLSYNEQFF. CDR3 DNA sequence: TGTGCCAGTACCAGGACTAGCGGGAGGGGGCTTTCCTACAATGAGCAGTTCTTC.

The CDR3 coding sequence is TGTGCCAGCAGAACGTACAGAGAGAGCTCCTATAATTCACCCCTCCACTTT. Translation: CASRTYRESSYNSPLHF. The rearrangement uses TRBV5-6 and TRBJ1-6, with no clear D. Trimming took 5 bases from V and 0 from J, leaving 15 bases between them. Germline CDR1 SGHDT, CDR2 YYEEEE. The CDR3 sequence is 17 residues long. The whole variable domain, filled in from reference TRBV5-6 and TRBJ1-6, reads DAGVTQSPTHLIKTRGQQVTLRCSPKSGHDTVSWYQQALGQGPQFIFQYYEEEERQRGNFPDRFSGHQFPNYSSELNVNALLLGDSALYLCASRTYRESSYNSPLHFGNGTRLTVT.

V usage is TRBV4-2 and J usage is TRBJ2-3, with 9 bases fitting TRBD2. CDR3 length: 14 residues. In germline, CDR1 is LGHNA, CDR2 YNFKEQ. The junction had 11 bases not matched to a gene; V was cut back by 4 bases and J by 12 bases. CDR3 sequence reads: CASSPRGAGGEQYF. The DNA of the CDR3 is TGTGCCAGCAGCCCTAGAGGGGCGGGGGGGGAACAGTATTTT.

This chain links TRBV10-3 with TRBJ2-2; 8 positions match TRBD1. The CDR3 extends over 19 amino acids. Germline CDR1 is ENHRY and CDR2 is SYGVKD. The junction had 15 bases not matched to a gene; V was cut back by 4 bases and J by 2 bases. The CDR3 sequence is CAISGFIPGQEFNTGELFF. The CDR3 DNA sequence: TGTGCCATCAGTGGATTTATCCCGGGACAGGAGTTCAACACCGGGGAGCTGTTTTTT.

This chain connects TRBV19 to TRBJ1-1; 9 bases align to TRBD1. V shed 10 bases and J 4 bases; nucleotides not matched to a gene: 4. Germline V lookup: CDR1 LNHDA, CDR2 SQIVND (reference sequence). This CDR3 is 12 amino acids long. The CDR3 region is CATRTGVTEAFF. In DNA form, the CDR3 reads TGTGCCACACGGACAGGGGTCACTGAAGCTTTCTTT.

The chain recombines TRBV6-6 with TRBJ1-3; no definite D call. V was clipped by 6 bases and J by 8 bases, with 14 bases between them. There are 13 residues in the CDR3. Germline CDR1 and CDR2: MNHNY and SVGAGI (reference sequence). CDR3 DNA sequence: TGTGCCAGCAGCACCGCCCTTTTAGACACCATATATTTT. Amino acid sequence: CASSTALLDTIYF.

There are a few counts of this clone. The gene calls are TRBV18 and TRBJ2-7; 11 bases fit TRBD2. From germline, CDR1 is KGHSH and CDR2 LQKENI. J was trimmed by 3 bases and V by 3 bases; bases with no gene match: 13. The CDR3 spans 18 residues. The DNA for the CDR3 is TGTGCCAGCTCACCTGAACTAGCGGGAGCCCACGTGGGCTACGAGCAGTACTTC. It encodes CASSPELAGAHVGYEQYF.

The rearrangement joins TRBV1 to TRBJ2-1; TRBD1 was called by the table and not checked on the DNA. TRBV1 is designated a pseudogene. This CDR3 is built from 17 residues. This chain's CDR3 is CTSSQVHSGKVYNEQFF. CDR3 sequence (DNA): TGCACCAGCAGCCAAGTTCACTCAGGGAAAGTCTACAATGAGCAGTTCTTC.

This sequence joins TRBV11-2 and TRBJ2-7; TRBD1 agrees at 12 bases. From germline, CDR1 is SGHAT and CDR2 FQNNGV. The CDR3 has 13 amino acids. The J segment lost 5 bases and the V segment lost 8 bases, leaving 4 bases of the junction unmatched. In nucleotides, the CDR3 is TGTGCCAGCCAGGGACAGGGGGCCCACGAGCAGTACTTC. Translated: CASQGQGAHEQYF.

This clone was seen a few times. This chain uses TRBV13 with TRBJ2-2, with 10 bases identical to TRBD2. In germline, CDR1 is PRHDT, CDR2 FYEKMQ (reference sequence). This CDR3 contains 18 residues. V shed 0 bases, J shed 0 bases, and the junction held 4 bases outside the gene matches. The chain's CDR3 is CASSLGLAGVSNTGELFF. The CDR3 DNA follows: TGTGCCAGCAGCTTAGGCCTAGCGGGGGTATCGAACACCGGGGAGCTGTTTTTT.

This clone was seen a handful of times. Distinct nucleotide sequences in the sample also encode this CDR3. The chain has TRBV18 and TRBJ1-1; D might be TRBD1 (5 bases). The germline V and J ends were trimmed by 3 bases and 5 bases, with 13 bases remaining between them. The CDR3 consists of 14 residues. In germline, CDR1 is KGHSH, CDR2 LQKENI. The CDR3: CASSPSGGGTEAFF. CDR3 bases: TGTGCCAGCTCACCGAGTGGGGGGGGGACTGAAGCTTTCTTT.

As to this clone: At one boundary the junction diverges from the germline segment, which might be a read error. Different DNA sequences within this sample yield the same CDR3. This chain connects TRBV10-3 to TRBJ1-1; D unresolved. This CDR3 is built from 13 residues. Germline V lookup: CDR1 ENHRY, CDR2 SYGVKD. The CDR3 nucleotides are TGTGCCATCACGACACAATTAAACACTGAAGCTTTCTTC. Translated, it gives CAITTQLNTEAFF.

The V gene is TRBV6-5, the J gene TRBJ2-5; 8 nucleotides align to TRBD1. The J call may be incorrect, as the DNA end agrees better with TRBJ2-7. The CDR3 extends over 16 amino acids. Per the germline V gene, CDR1 is MNHEY and CDR2 is SVGAGI. CDR3 sequence (DNA): TGTGCCAGCAGTTACTCGTTAACAGGGGGCTCCTACGAGCAGTACTTC. It codes for CASSYSLTGGSYEQYF.

The chain employs TRBV30 and TRBJ1-2; D not certain. Trimming left V 6 bases short and J 4 bases short, with 15 bases between. The CDR3 is 13 amino acids. Germline assignment: CDR1 GTSNPN and CDR2 SVGIG (reference sequence). CDR3 bases: TGTGCCTGCGGCCGGGGTTCCGGCTATGGCTACACCTTC. Protein sequence: CACGRGSGYGYTF.

This chain connects TRBV5-6 to TRBJ1-6; D is perhaps TRBD1 (5 bases). The CDR3 totals 14 residues. The germline CDR1 and CDR2 sequences are SGHDT and YYEEEE. Trimming stripped 0 bases from V and 6 bases from J, with 7 bases between. CDR3 residues: CASSLGQTNSPLHF. The CDR3 DNA sequence: TGTGCCAGCAGCTTGGGACAGACTAATTCACCCCTCCACTTT.

The CDR3 region has the DNA TGTGCCAGCAGTGAGGGCGTGATTATTAGCAATCAGCCCCAGCATTTT. As protein: CASSEGVIISNQPQHF. The V and J genes are TRBV6-1 and TRBJ1-5; no firm D call. Trimming took 3 bases from V and 0 from J, leaving 12 bases between them. Germline V gene lookup returns CDR1 MNHNS and CDR2 SASEGT. This CDR3 region has 16 residues.

The rearrangement joins TRBV5-1 to TRBJ1-3; D unresolved. Germline loops: CDR1 SGHRS, CDR2 YFSETQ. The V end lost 4 bases, the J end lost 3 bases, and 8 bases lay between the germline ends. The CDR3 is 13 residues long. The CDR3 reads CASSETGGNTIYF. The CDR3 DNA reads TGCGCCAGCAGCGAGACGGGTGGAAACACCATATATTTT.

This clone has just a few counts. The DNA of the CDR3 is TGTGCCAGCAGTGAACGGGGGGCTAGCAATCAGCCCCAGCATTTT. Its protein product is CASSERGASNQPQHF. The genes are TRBV6-1 and TRBJ1-5; D is possibly TRBD1 (6 bases). Deletions cut 2 bases from V and 0 bases from J, with 8 bases between. The CDR3 contains 15 residues. Germline V CDR1 and CDR2: MNHNS, SASEGT.

The V call is TRBV27, the J call TRBJ1-1, with 7 bases fitting TRBD1. V gave up 7 bases and J gave up 7 bases; unmatched junction bases: 18. The CDR3 is 16 residues long. From germline, CDR1 is MNHEY and CDR2 SMNVEV (reference sequence). The CDR3 reads CASKLKRGGGANEAFF. For the CDR3, the DNA is TGTGCCAGCAAGTTAAAAAGAGGAGGGGGCGCGAATGAAGCTTTCTTT.

V and J are TRBV6-5 and TRBJ1-6; D gene ambiguous. The V end lost 4 bases, the J end lost 3 bases, and 4 bases lay between the germline ends. The CDR3 sequence is 13 residues long. Per the germline V gene, CDR1 is MNHEY and CDR2 is SVGAGI. The CDR3 region is CASSFGYNSPLHF. Written as DNA, the CDR3 is TGTGCCAGCAGTTTCGGCTATAATTCACCCCTCCACTTT.

This rearrangement joins TRBV5-1 to TRBJ1-1, with D hard to call. The CDR3 runs to 15 residues. In germline, CDR1 is SGHRS, CDR2 YFSETQ. Trimming stripped 1 base from V and 3 bases from J, with 13 bases between. Written as DNA, the CDR3 is TGCGCCAGCAGCTTGCAGAGGGCTGGGGACACTGAAGCTTTCTTT. Its protein product is CASSLQRAGDTEAFF.

V gene TRBV5-1 combines with J gene TRBJ1-2, with TRBD1 as a possible D gene (5 bases). This CDR3 is built from 17 residues. The V and J ends lost 3 bases and 0 bases respectively, with 18 bases between them. Germline V CDR1 and CDR2: SGHRS, YFSETQ. The CDR3 loop reads CASSWGLKGAPNYGYTF. As DNA, the CDR3 is TGCGCCAGCAGCTGGGGATTAAAAGGGGCCCCTAACTATGGCTACACCTTC. Complete variable domain (other parts from reference TRBV5-1 and TRBJ1-2): KAGVTQTPRYLIKTRGQQVTLSCSPISGHRSVSWYQQTPGQGLQFLFEYFSETQRNKGNFPGRFSGRQFSNSRSEMNVSTLELGDSALYLCASSWGLKGAPNYGYTFGSGTRLTVV.

The V gene is TRBV11-2, the J gene TRBJ2-3; 7 bases match TRBD2. Germline V gene sequence: CDR1 SGHAT, CDR2 FQNNGV. The CDR3 loop spans 15 amino acids. The ends lost 3 bases at V and 5 bases at J; junction bases unmatched: 8. CDR3 bases: TGTGCCAGCAGCTTGGGTGGGAGGGCCGTAGATACGCAGTATTTT. Its protein product is CASSLGGRAVDTQYF.

The chain has TRBV11-1 and TRBJ2-2, with 7 bases fitting TRBD2. This CDR3 is built from 15 residues. Germline V gene sequence: CDR1 SGHAT, CDR2 FQDESV (reference sequence). Unmatched junction bases numbered 6, after V lost 5 bases and J lost 3 bases. This CDR3 reads CASSGAGRDTGELFF. DNA of the CDR3: TGTGCCAGCAGCGGAGCGGGGAGGGACACCGGGGAGCTGTTTTTT.

The CDR3: CASSEQGRGGDEQYF. The CDR3 DNA reads TGTGCCAGCAGTGAACAGGGCAGGGGAGGGGATGAGCAGTACTTC. V and J are TRBV2 and TRBJ2-7; the D gene is possibly TRBD2 (7 bases). The CDR3 is made up of 15 amino acids. Deletions cut 2 bases from V and 7 bases from J, with 18 bases between. The germline V gene has CDR1 SNHLY and CDR2 FYNNEI. The complete variable domain, with remaining parts taken from reference TRBV2 and TRBJ2-7, reads EPEVTQTPSHQVTQMGQEVILRCVPISNHLYFYWYRQILGQKVEFLVSFYNNEISEKSEIFDDQFSVERPDGSNFTLKIRSTKLEDSAMYFCASSEQGRGGDEQYFGPGTRLTVT.

Concerning this clone itself: The conserved closing phenylalanine or tryptophan is absent in this CDR3, likely reflecting a read error. The genes are TRBV10-1 and TRBJ1-1; 8 bases line up with TRBD1. Unmatched junction bases numbered 9, after V lost 1 base and J lost 5 bases. CDR1 is WNHNN and CDR2 is SYGVQD in the germline V gene (reference sequence). The CDR3 is made up of 16 amino acids. CDR3 nucleotides: TGCGCCAGCAGTGAGTGCTCCGCGGACAGGGATACTGAAGCTTTCCTT. Amino acids: CASSECSADRDTEAFL.